What follows are 10 T cell receptor beta chains derived from one specimen sequenced in a study of blood T cell repertoires in COVID-19 (dated by TCRdb to the early 2020s). Libraries were built with the immunoSEQ multiplex PCR assay. TCRdb limited this immuneACCESS table to in-frame rearrangements with V and J called. A share of clones is missing; checked studies link under half to unresolved V genes, and the rest is unexplained. The sample yields around 260,000 clones; around four fifths were counted once. Together, the top ten hold around 4.2% of the sample. The sequenced sample consisted of peripheral blood. Every receptor here comes from a man in his 60s with acute or convalescent COVID-19.

This sequence joins TRBV21-1 and TRBJ2-2; no check of the table's D call, TRBD1, against the DNA was made. TRBV21-1 is termed a pseudogene. The CDR3 covers 15 residues. The CDR3 coding sequence is TGTGCCAGCAGCAAAGTCACAGGGTGGGGGAGGGAGCTGTTTTTT. Translated: CASSKVTGWGRELFF.

The chain recombines TRBV7-3 with TRBJ2-3, with TRBD1 identical over 10 bases. J gave up 4 bases and V 5 bases, and 6 bases lay outside the gene matches. Germline CDR1 SGHTA, CDR2 FQGTGA. The CDR3 has 15 residues. The CDR3 DNA sequence: TGTGCCAGCAGCCGCGACAGGGGGCGCCCAGATACGCAGTATTTT. Residues: CASSRDRGRPDTQYF.

In the case of this clone: Additional DNA sequences in this sample encode the identical CDR3. V is TRBV7-2 and J is TRBJ2-7; 9 bases match TRBD1. With 0 bases clipped from V and 3 bases from J, the junction kept 3 bases outside the gene matches. This CDR3 region has 15 residues. Germline CDR1 reads SGHTA; CDR2 reads FQGNSA. The CDR3 is CASSLAGTGYYEQYF. The CDR3 DNA reads TGTGCCAGCAGCTTAGCTGGGACAGGGTACTACGAGCAGTACTTC. The whole variable domain, filled in from reference TRBV7-2 and TRBJ2-7, reads GAGVSQSPSNKVTEKGKDVELRCDPISGHTALYWYRQSLGQGLEFLIYFQGNSAPDKSGLPSDRFSAERTGGSVSTLTIQRTQQEDSAVYLCASSLAGTGYYEQYFGPGTRLTVT.

The chain employs TRBV13 and TRBJ2-3, with D uncertain. The germline gives CDR1 PRHDT, CDR2 FYEKMQ (reference sequence). V lost 5 bases and J 3 bases, leaving 3 bases between the germline ends. CDR3 length equals 11 residues. Written as DNA, the CDR3 is TGTGCCAGCAGCCAAACAGATACGCAGTATTTT. Residues: CASSQTDTQYF.

This chain links TRBV2 with TRBJ2-3, with 8 bases that match TRBD2. The CDR3 is 15 residues long. Germline-derived CDR1 and CDR2 are SNHLY and FYNNEI. Losses at the gene ends were 6 bases for V and 7 bases for J; bases not matched to a gene: 12. The CDR3 loop is CASRGTRGPQNTQYF. CDR3 nucleotides: TGTGCCAGCAGGGGGACTAGAGGGCCACAAAATACGCAGTATTTT. Full variable domain (missing parts from reference TRBV2 and TRBJ2-3): EPEVTQTPSHQVTQMGQEVILRCVPISNHLYFYWYRQILGQKVEFLVSFYNNEISEKSEIFDDQFSVERPDGSNFTLKIRSTKLEDSAMYFCASRGTRGPQNTQYFGPGTRLTVL.

V is TRBV5-4 and J is TRBJ2-7, with 11 bases that match TRBD1. Germline CDR1 SGHNT, CDR2 YYREEE (reference sequence). Trimming removed 6 bases from V and 3 bases from J; junction bases left unmatched: 8. This CDR3 spans 15 amino acids. CDR3 nucleotide sequence: TGTGCCAGCAAAGCGACCGGGACAGGGGGCTACGAGCAGTACTTC. Protein: CASKATGTGGYEQYF.

The CDR3 reads CASSPGFEQFF. CDR3 bases: TGTGCCAGCAGCCCGGGATTTGAGCAGTTCTTC. The chain joins TRBV7-9 to TRBJ2-1, with TRBD2 as a possible D gene (5 bases). V dropped 5 bases and J dropped 9 bases, with 8 bases sitting between them. The CDR3 sequence is 11 residues long. Germline assignment: CDR1 SEHNR and CDR2 FQNEAQ (reference sequence).

V gene TRBV19 combines with J gene TRBJ2-1, with 8 bases that match TRBD2. The germline gives CDR1 LNHDA, CDR2 SQIVND (reference sequence). The trim removed 10 bases at V and 3 bases at J, leaving 11 bases unmatched. The CDR3 contains 15 residues. CDR3 sequence reads: CATALEAGGYNEQFF. For the CDR3, the DNA is TGTGCCACTGCCCTCGAGGCGGGAGGCTACAATGAGCAGTTCTTC.

The V gene is TRBV29-1, the J gene TRBJ2-1; 8 nucleotides align to TRBD2. The CDR3 spans 14 residues. The V and J ends lost 7 bases and 2 bases, in that order; junction bases with no gene match: 7. From germline, CDR1 is SQVTM and CDR2 ANQGSEA. The DNA of the CDR3 is TGCAGCGCTCGGGGGGGGGCCACCTACAATGAGCAGTTCTTC. This translates into CSARGGATYNEQFF.

With respect to this clone: Compared with germline, one end of the junction differs, possibly owing to a read error. This chain joins TRBV7-7 and TRBJ2-7, with D possibly matching TRBD1 (5 bases). CDR3 size: 14 residues. Germline values: CDR1 SSHAT, CDR2 FNYEAQ (reference sequence). CDR3 sequence reads: CASSLPDRTYEQYF. CDR3 coding DNA: TGTGCTAGCAGCCTTCCCGACAGAACCTACGAGCAGTACTTC.